This T cell receptor (beta chain) was identified in a study of blood T cell repertoires in COVID-19 (TCRdb year 2020). For the wider study: Samples covering the acute and convalescent phases of COVID-19 were provided by collaborators in the United States, Italy and Spain. The prospective study material was composed of cDNA or gDNA derived from T cells, B-cell-depleted T cells, or PBMCs. The dataset comprised deeply sampled blood TCRbeta repertoires from subjects exposed to, actively infected with, or recovered from COVID-19. A freely available public database, intended as a resource for researchers studying the immune response to SARS-CoV-2, is where the repertoires were released. The samples were drawn from the first 160 participants of the ongoing ImmuneRACE study and from 1,254 subjects provided by 6 global collaborators. Sample metadata almost always included a de-identified subject ID, COVID-19 status, age in years and sex. Where available, HLA class I and class II types were taken from metadata supplied by the sample provider and were not determined by assay-based typing. Broad study findings and their caveats: Clinical and demographic metadata were provided uncurated, with the amount varying by source and participant.

The immunoSEQ Assay, a bias-controlled multiplex PCR, was used to amplify TCRbeta CDR3 regions from genomic DNA. In the authors' own workflow: The number of nucleated cells in each sample was estimated from the amplification of reference gene primers within the assay. Sequence reads were collapsed and filtered to measure the absolute abundance of every unique TCRbeta CDR3 rearrangement. For each sample, productive Simpson clonality was calculated by taking the square root of Simpson's diversity index across productive rearrangements. This is the immuneACCESS table as TCRdb keeps it, with only in-frame sequences that have V and J called. A part of the clones is gone; compared with another copy, unresolved V genes explain less than half, and the rest is unexplained. That table furnishes V, J and clone size, whereas the DNA furnished D and trimming. The sample has 300,000 to 400,000 clones on record, around nine tenths of them singletons. Together, the top ten hold more than 1% of the sample.

In the prospective study, participants were about 18 to 95 years old, resided in about two dozen geographic areas of the United States, and were enrolled through a virtual design. Cohort assignment in the prospective study relied on participant-reported clinical history from a screening survey and a study questionnaire. ImmuneRACE Cohort 3 recovered participants were defined by two consecutive negative NP/OP PCR tests, healthcare professional clearance, or symptom resolution. Each participant in the prospective study had whole blood, serum and a nasopharyngeal or oropharyngeal swab collected by mobile phlebotomists. Prospective study participants could optionally give additional blood draws and questionnaires over a roughly 2-month period. Blood samples from the prospective study were shipped frozen or at room temperature prior to DNA extraction. The V end loses 4 bases and the J end loses 8 bases, and a stretch of 14 bases separates them. Inclusive of the bounding cysteine and phenylalanine, the CDR3 is 14 residues long. Only CDR3 DNA remains: 42 bases, in frame from the first base. The CDR1 and CDR2 encoded by the germline V gene are SGHDN and FVKESK.

Regarding this clone: Its antigen remains unidentified. The input lacks base qualities; no much larger clone sits a single base away.

Sequenced sample: PBMCs or T cells enriched from blood (not recorded which). This chain joins TRBV14 to TRBJ1-4, and TRBD1 may be the D gene, going by 6 matching bases. This clonotype was obtained from a woman between 18 and 30 years old who had recovered from COVID-19. The CDR3 loop reads CASSLAGAGEKLFF. Read as DNA, the sequence is TGTGCCAGCAGCCTAGCGGGGGCCGGCGAAAAACTGTTTTTT.